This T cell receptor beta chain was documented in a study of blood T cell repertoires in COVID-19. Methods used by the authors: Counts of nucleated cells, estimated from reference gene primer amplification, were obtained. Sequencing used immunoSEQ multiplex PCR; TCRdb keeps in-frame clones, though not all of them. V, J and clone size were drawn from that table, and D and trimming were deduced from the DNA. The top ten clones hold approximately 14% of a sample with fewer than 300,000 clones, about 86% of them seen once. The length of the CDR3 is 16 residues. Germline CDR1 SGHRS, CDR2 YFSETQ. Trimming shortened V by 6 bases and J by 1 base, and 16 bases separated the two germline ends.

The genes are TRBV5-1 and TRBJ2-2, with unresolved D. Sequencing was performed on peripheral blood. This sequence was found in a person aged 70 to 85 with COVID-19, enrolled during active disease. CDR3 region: CASTLTTTQNTGELFF. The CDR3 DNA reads TGCGCCAGCACCCTGACAACCACACAGAACACCGGGGAGCTGTTTTTT. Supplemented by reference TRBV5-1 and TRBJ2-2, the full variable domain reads KAGVTQTPRYLIKTRGQQVTLSCSPISGHRSVSWYQQTPGQGLQFLFEYFSETQRNKGNFPGRFSGRQFSNSRSEMNVSTLELGDSALYLCASTLTTTQNTGELFFGEGSRLTVL.